Listed below are T cell receptor beta chains from one sample, sequenced in a study of T-cell memory formation after mild COVID-19. TCRdb recomputed calls from the 5' RACE reads with MiXCR, one row per CDR3 protein. The data contain 270,000 or so distinct CDR3 sequences, 15% to 20% of them singletons. Sequencing was done on a sample of PBMCs or a T cell subset sorted from them (not recorded which). The receptor set was obtained from a young man who had mild COVID-19 (a few samples of this study predate the infection). Cell type and time point are not known. Each CDR3 is given with its conserved first and last residue. A D gene is named only where the DNA matches it firmly. Only part of the rows carry a size: once, few, many, or a class if the clone is expanded.

J: TRBJ1-1; V: TRBV11-2; size: many; length: 14; D: .; CDR3: CASSLGNMNTEAFF; DNA: TGTGCCAGCAGCTTAGGGAACATGAACACTGAAGCTTTCTTT
J: TRBJ2-3; V: TRBV6-5; size: few; length: 15; D: .; CDR3: CASSFLGRTTDTQYF; DNA: TGTGCCAGCAGTTTTTTGGGGCGGACCACAGATACGCAGTATTTT
J: TRBJ2-2; V: TRBV6-6; size: .; length: 18; D: TRBD2; CDR3: CASRAQLAGGRNTGELFF; DNA: TGTGCCAGCAGGGCACAACTAGCGGGGGGTCGGAACACCGGGGAGCTGTTTTTT
J: TRBJ2-2; V: TRBV7-8; size: .; length: 14; D: .; CDR3: CASSLVFLGGELFF; DNA: TGTGCCAGCAGCTTAGTTTTTTTGGGCGGGGAGCTGTTTTTT
J: TRBJ2-7; V: TRBV14; size: many; length: 16; D: TRBD2; CDR3: CASSQISGGPTGEQYF; DNA: TGTGCCAGCAGCCAAATTAGCGGGGGCCCGACGGGCGAGCAGTACTTC
J: TRBJ2-1; V: TRBV11-2; size: .; length: 12; D: .; CDR3: CASSSTVRGQFF; DNA: TGTGCCAGCAGCTCGACAGTACGTGGACAGTTCTTC
J: TRBJ2-7; V: TRBV7-2; size: many; length: 16; D: TRBD2; CDR3: CASSLSIGRASYEQYF; DNA: TGTGCCAGCAGCTTATCTATTGGGAGGGCTTCCTACGAGCAGTACTTC
J: TRBJ2-5; V: TRBV5-1; size: few; length: 14; D: TRBD1; CDR3: CASSDPGQQETQYF; DNA: TGCGCCAGCAGCGACCCGGGACAGCAAGAGACCCAGTACTTC
J: TRBJ1-4; V: TRBV7-2; size: many; length: 14; D: .; CDR3: CASRPREGQEKLFF; DNA: TGTGCCAGCAGACCTAGAGAAGGGCAGGAAAAACTGTTTTTT
J: TRBJ2-1; V: TRBV11-2; size: many; length: 13; D: .; CDR3: CASSPGPYNEQFF; DNA: TGTGCCAGCAGCCCCGGCCCTTACAATGAGCAGTTCTTC
J: TRBJ1-2; V: TRBV7-2; size: few; length: 14; D: .; CDR3: CASSSRQEIYGYTF; DNA: TGTGCCAGCAGCTCACGACAGGAGATCTATGGCTACACCTTC
J: TRBJ2-2; V: TRBV7-3; size: few; length: 16; D: .; CDR3: CASSLGAPTNTGELFF; DNA: TGTGCCAGCAGCTTAGGGGCGCCCACGAACACCGGGGAGCTGTTTTTT
J: TRBJ2-5; V: TRBV20-1; size: .; length: 15; D: .; CDR3: CSAKKAGALQETQYF; DNA: TGCAGTGCTAAGAAGGCCGGGGCGCTCCAAGAGACCCAGTACTTC
J: TRBJ2-5; V: TRBV19; size: few; length: 16; D: TRBD2; CDR3: CASKLAGGPLGETQYF; DNA: TGTGCCAGTAAGCTAGCGGGGGGGCCTTTGGGCGAGACCCAGTACTTC
J: TRBJ1-5; V: TRBV29-1; size: .; length: 12; D: .; CDR3: CSVGGQGLPQHF; DNA: TGCAGCGTTGGGGGTCAGGGTCTGCCCCAGCATTTT
J: TRBJ2-3; V: TRBV5-1; size: many; length: 15; D: TRBD1; CDR3: CASSSRGWATDTQYF; DNA: TGCGCCAGCAGCTCCAGGGGGTGGGCCACAGATACGCAGTATTTT
J: TRBJ2-2; V: TRBV15; size: .; length: 15; D: TRBD2; CDR3: CATSRVGGYTGELFF; DNA: TGTGCCACCAGCAGGGTCGGGGGGTACACCGGGGAGCTGTTTTTT
J: TRBJ1-1; V: TRBV4-3; size: .; length: 13; D: .; CDR3: CASSQDGGTATFF; DNA: TGCGCCAGCAGCCAAGATGGGGGGACCGCAACTTTCTTT
J: TRBJ2-6; V: TRBV7-6; size: .; length: 17; D: .; CDR3: CASSQGPGSSGANVLTF; DNA: TGTGCCAGCAGCCAAGGACCGGGTTCGTCTGGGGCCAACGTCCTGACTTTC
J: TRBJ1-5; V: TRBV7-8; size: many; length: 15; D: .; CDR3: CASSPKPDSNQPQHF; DNA: TGTGCCAGCAGCCCGAAGCCGGATAGCAATCAGCCCCAGCATTTT
J: TRBJ1-6; V: TRBV6-1; size: .; length: 15; D: .; CDR3: CASNPTDANHSPLHF; DNA: TGTGCCAGCAATCCGACGGATGCGAATCATTCACCCCTCCACTTT
J: TRBJ1-1; V: TRBV7-9; size: .; length: 16; D: .; CDR3: CASSLKGIDRMTEAFF; DNA: TGTGCCAGCAGCTTAAAGGGGATAGACAGGATGACTGAAGCTTTCTTT
J: TRBJ2-1; V: TRBV20-1; size: .; length: 19; D: TRBD2; CDR3: CSARSHLTSGGASVDEQFF; DNA: TGCAGTGCTAGATCACACCTGACTAGCGGGGGGGCAAGTGTGGATGAGCAGTTCTTC
J: TRBJ1-6; V: TRBV12-3/TRBV12-4; size: many; length: 15; D: .; CDR3: CASSLRDPRDSPLHF; DNA: TGTGCCAGCAGCCTTCGGGACCCTAGGGACTCACCCCTCCACTTT
J: TRBJ2-7; V: TRBV19; size: few; length: 15; D: .; CDR3: CASRAAASGVGEQYF; DNA: TGTGCCAGTCGGGCGGCGGCCTCCGGTGTTGGCGAGCAGTACTTC
J: TRBJ1-2; V: TRBV7-8; size: few; length: 15; D: TRBD1; CDR3: CASSRGQGAGYGYTF; DNA: TGTGCCAGCAGTCGAGGACAGGGGGCTGGGTATGGCTACACCTTC
J: TRBJ1-1; V: TRBV29-1; size: few; length: 13; D: TRBD1; CDR3: CSGAGQPNTEAFF; DNA: TGCAGCGGGGCGGGACAGCCTAACACTGAAGCTTTCTTT
J: TRBJ2-5; V: TRBV7-2; size: many; length: 13; D: .; CDR3: CASSLGYQETQYF; DNA: TGTGCCAGCTCCCTGGGGTACCAAGAGACCCAGTACTTC
J: TRBJ2-1; V: TRBV2; size: .; length: 16; D: TRBD2; CDR3: CASSLFTSGVGNEQFF; DNA: TGTGCCAGCAGTCTATTCACTAGCGGGGTGGGGAATGAGCAGTTCTTC
J: TRBJ2-2; V: TRBV5-1; size: .; length: 14; D: TRBD2; CDR3: CASSKGLATGELFF; DNA: TGCGCCAGCAGCAAGGGACTAGCCACCGGGGAGCTGTTTTTT
J: TRBJ2-2; V: TRBV7-9; size: .; length: 17; D: TRBD2; CDR3: CASRLTSGGPNTGELFF; DNA: TGTGCCAGCAGACTCACCAGCGGGGGACCGAACACCGGGGAGCTGTTTTTT
J: TRBJ2-7; V: TRBV18; size: .; length: 16; D: .; CDR3: CASSPMAGTSYYEQYF; DNA: TGTGCCAGCTCACCGATGGCCGGGACATCTTACTACGAGCAGTACTTC
J: TRBJ1-1; V: TRBV5-5; size: few; length: 15; D: .; CDR3: CASSRSSGLNTEAFF; DNA: TGTGCCAGCAGCCGTTCCTCGGGTTTGAACACTGAAGCTTTCTTT
J: TRBJ1-2; V: TRBV28; size: .; length: 11; D: .; CDR3: CASSYRDRYTF; DNA: TGTGCCAGCAGCTACAGGGATCGCTACACCTTC
J: TRBJ2-7; V: TRBV4-3; size: few; length: 15; D: TRBD2; CDR3: CASSQEGLAGNEQYF; DNA: TGCGCCAGCAGCCAAGAGGGACTAGCGGGGAACGAGCAGTACTTC
J: TRBJ2-2; V: TRBV25-1; size: .; length: 15; D: .; CDR3: CASSESGGPTGELFF; DNA: TGTGCCAGCAGTGAATCCGGGGGGCCCACCGGGGAGCTGTTTTTT
J: TRBJ1-1; V: TRBV6-1; size: many; length: 14; D: TRBD1; CDR3: CASSEITGGLLAFF; DNA: TGTGCCAGCAGTGAGATCACAGGGGGCTTACTAGCTTTCTTT